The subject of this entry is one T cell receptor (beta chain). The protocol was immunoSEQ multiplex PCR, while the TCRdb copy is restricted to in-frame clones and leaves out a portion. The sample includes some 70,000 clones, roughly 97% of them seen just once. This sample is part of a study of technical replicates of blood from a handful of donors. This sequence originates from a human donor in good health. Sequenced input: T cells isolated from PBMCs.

Written as DNA, the CDR3 is TGTGCCAGCAGTTTAGTTTTCGGGATTACTAACTATGGCTACACCTTC. It encodes CASSLVFGITNYGYTF. The rearrangement joins TRBV27 to TRBJ1-2; D is undetermined. The V end was cut by 2 bases, the J end by 0 bases, with 13 bases between. This CDR3 is built from 16 residues. The V gene's germline CDR1 is MNHEY and CDR2 SMNVEV (reference sequence).